Below, one T cell receptor beta chain is given with its context. This clonotype was seen only a few times. Its antigen is unknown. No base quality values were provided; no much bigger clone lies one nucleotide off. Receptor amplification or capture employed PCR. Instrument used: Illumina HiSeq 2500. TCR library preparation used molecular barcoding, with unique molecular identifiers applied to normalize quantification of the TCRbeta repertoire. The public sequencing data were trimmed at Q25 with fastp and processed into clonotypes with MiXCR by TCRdb, which kept only in-frame beta chains. Entries are consolidated by CDR3 protein sequence, retaining the most common genes and DNA. Recorded for this sample are fewer than 750,000 distinct CDR3 sequences; over 20% of them occurred a single time. The leading ten clones occupy about 35% of the sample. The data belong to a study of T-cell reconstitution after alpha-beta-depleted transplantation in children (dated by TCRdb to 2015 to 2016). With respect to the entire study: T-cell immune reconstitution after TCRalphabeta/CD19-depleted allogeneic hematopoietic cell transplantation in children was quantitatively tracked in the study by means of TCR repertoire profiling. General findings and caveats noted by the study authors: Apparently early alphabetaT-cell count recovery about two months after transplant reportedly relied on only several hundred rapidly expanded clones derived from non-depleted graft cells. The frequencies of hyperexpanded clones fell over the following months, and after one year, T-cell counts and TCRbeta diversity were mostly attributed to newly produced T cells. In some patients, the high TCRbeta diversity seen at day 60 was put down to recipient T cells and intrathymic progenitors that had survived conditioning.

Taken with the paper, the label for treatment or condition translates to: allogeneic hematopoietic cell transplantation with graft depleted of TCRalphabeta T cells and CD19 B cells. Transplant recipients were children who received TCRalphabeta/CD19-depleted allogeneic hematopoietic cell grafts. In the germline V gene, CDR1 corresponds to ENHRY and CDR2 to SYGVKD. From the cysteine up to the phenylalanine, the CDR3 has a length of 9 residues. Only CDR3 DNA is held: 27 bases, read in frame from base 1. V was cut back by 8 bases and J by 2 bases, leaving a gap of 0 bases between them. The material was PBMCs, obtained before TCRalphabeta/CD19-depleted stem cell transplant. The receptor was derived from a boy in the first two years of life with Wiskott-Aldrich syndrome, due to receive a stem cell transplant. This chain is built from TRBV10-3 and TRBJ2-5; there is no confident call for the D gene. In nucleotide form, the sequence is TGTGCCATCCAAGAGACCCAGTACTTC. It codes for CAIQETQYF.